Listed below are T cell receptor beta chains from one sample, sequenced in a study of blood T cell repertoires in COVID-19. The method was immunoSEQ multiplex PCR; TCRdb's version includes in-frame clones alone and lacks a portion of them. The sample carries about 320,000 clones, roughly 90% recorded once. Sample: PBMCs or T cells enriched from blood (not recorded which). The receptors were sampled from a woman aged 18-30 years who had recovered from COVID-19. Both conserved end residues are part of each CDR3. A D gene is named only where the DNA matches it firmly. Clone size is not always given. Where it is, it says once, few, many or a class for expanded clones.

j_call | clone_size | v_call | d_call | cdr3_aa | cdr3_nt
TRBJ2-5 | . | TRBV7-9 | TRBD2 | CASSPWGLAGGETQYF | TGTGCCAGCAGCCCCTGGGGACTAGCGGGAGGTGAGACCCAGTACTTC
TRBJ1-2 | . | TRBV15 | TRBD1 | CATSRDRGLYGYTF | TGTGCCACCAGCAGAGATAGGGGGCTCTATGGCTACACCTTC
TRBJ2-1 | . | TRBV7-6 | TRBD1 | CASSLIVGTGKGDEQFF | TGTGCCAGCAGCCTTATCGTTGGGACAGGGAAGGGAGATGAGCAGTTCTTC
TRBJ1-5 | . | TRBV30 | . | CAWRATGAALVKHF | TGTGCCTGGCGAGCGACAGGAGCGGCCCTTGTAAAGCATTTT
TRBJ1-2 | . | TRBV28 | . | CASSFADLYGYTF | TGTGCCAGCAGTTTCGCGGATCTGTATGGCTACACCTTC
TRBJ2-1 | once | TRBV10-3 | TRBD2 | CAIKRRGGEDEQFF | TGTGCCATCAAGAGGCGGGGGGGCGAGGATGAGCAGTTCTTC
TRBJ1-2 | . | TRBV14 | . | CASSQREQGVTNYGYTF | TGTGCCAGCAGCCAGCGCGAACAGGGAGTCACTAACTATGGCTACACCTTC
TRBJ2-3 | . | TRBV5-1 | . | CASSLALGTDTQYF | TGCGCCAGCAGCTTGGCCCTAGGAACAGATACGCAGTATTTT
TRBJ2-2 | . | TRBV27 | TRBD2 | CASSPLLAGEGTGELFF | TGTGCCAGCAGCCCCCTACTAGCGGGAGAGGGCACCGGGGAGCTGTTTTTT
TRBJ1-1 | once | TRBV11-2 | TRBD1 | CASSLGQGLPGGTEAFF | TGTGCCAGCAGCTTGGGACAGGGTCTACCCGGCGGGACTGAAGCTTTCTTT
TRBJ1-1 | . | TRBV11-1 | . | CASSLGVSGTEAFF | TGTGCCAGCAGCCTAGGGGTGTCGGGGACTGAAGCTTTCTTT
TRBJ2-3 | . | TRBV6-2/TRBV6-3 | . | CASSRHDGADTQYF | TGTGCCAGCAGCCGACATGATGGTGCAGATACGCAGTATTTT
TRBJ2-2 | . | TRBV19 | TRBD2 | CASSMASGLGYTGELFF | TGTGCCAGTAGTATGGCTAGCGGTCTAGGGTACACCGGGGAGCTGTTTTTT
TRBJ2-1 | . | TRBV7-3 | . | CASSLFPSSSYNEQFF | TGTGCCAGCAGCTTATTCCCGAGTAGCTCCTACAATGAGCAGTTCTTC
TRBJ1-5 | . | TRBV6-1 | . | CASSEVGGLNQPQHF | TGTGCCAGCAGTGAAGTAGGAGGGTTAAATCAGCCCCAGCATTTT
TRBJ2-7 | . | TRBV11-1 | TRBD1 | CASSPPGTAYEQYF | TGTGCCAGCAGCCCGCCCGGGACAGCCTACGAGCAGTACTTC
TRBJ2-1 | . | TRBV7-2 | TRBD2 | CASSGGAETSGSYNEQFF | TGTGCCAGCAGCGGAGGGGCTGAGACTAGCGGGAGTTACAATGAGCAGTTCTTC
TRBJ2-7 | once | TRBV6-2/TRBV6-3 | . | CASSYTHEQYF | TGTGCCAGCAGTTACACTCACGAGCAGTACTTC
TRBJ1-2 | . | TRBV28 | TRBD1 | CASSHRTGGKYGYTF | TGTGCCAGCAGCCACCGGACAGGGGGAAAATATGGCTACACCTTC
TRBJ2-5 | once | TRBV21-1 | . | CASKPLQETQYF | TGTGCCAGCAAGCCTCTACAAGAGACCCAGTACTTC
TRBJ1-2 | . | TRBV7-2 | . | CASSLESRRGYTF | TGTGCCAGCAGCTTAGAGTCCCGGCGGGGCTACACCTTC
TRBJ2-1 | . | TRBV7-8 | TRBD1 | CASSSPGQGYNEQFF | TGTGCCAGCAGCTCGCCGGGACAGGGGTACAATGAGCAGTTCTTC
TRBJ1-5 | . | TRBV15 | . | CATSREVSNRDQPQHF | TGTGCCACCAGCAGAGAGGTTTCCAATCGGGATCAGCCCCAGCATTTT
TRBJ1-4 | . | TRBV25-1 | TRBD1 | CASSRTGTGGAGGEKLFF | TGTGCCAGCAGCCGAACCGGGACAGGGGGCGCTGGGGGCGAAAAACTGTTTTTT
TRBJ1-5 | . | TRBV4-3 | TRBD1 | CASSQDPPTGVGNQPQHF | TGCGCCAGCAGCCAAGATCCCCCAACAGGGGTAGGTAATCAGCCCCAGCATTTT
TRBJ2-3 | once | TRBV7-2 | . | CASSLWSDTDTQYF | TGTGCCAGCAGCTTGTGGTCAGACACAGATACGCAGTATTTT
TRBJ1-3 | . | TRBV18 | . | CASSPQKGASSGNTIYF | TGTGCCAGCTCACCACAAAAAGGGGCCAGCTCTGGAAACACCATATATTTT
TRBJ2-1 | . | TRBV5-1 | . | CASSPSPADEQFF | TGCGCCAGCAGCCCCTCGCCTGCGGATGAGCAGTTCTTC
TRBJ1-1 | . | TRBV6-5 | TRBD1 | CASTRDRDGTEAFF | TGTGCCAGCACCCGGGACAGGGATGGTACTGAAGCTTTCTTT
TRBJ2-7 | . | TRBV29-1 | TRBD2 | CSVASGTNYEQYF | TGCAGCGTTGCTAGCGGGACAAACTACGAGCAGTACTTC
TRBJ2-3 | . | TRBV28 | TRBD2 | CAFSGGDTDTQYF | TGTGCTTTTAGCGGGGGGGACACAGATACGCAGTATTTT
TRBJ2-7 | . | TRBV7-9 | . | CASSLTGVTDEQYF | TGTGCCAGCAGCTTGACGGGAGTGACTGACGAGCAGTACTTC
TRBJ2-2 | . | TRBV10-3 | TRBD1 | CAIPRDRGGAGELFF | TGTGCCATCCCCCGGGACAGGGGAGGCGCCGGGGAGCTGTTTTTT
TRBJ1-1 | . | TRBV24-1 | . | CATSVGVGTEAFF | TGTGCCACCAGTGTTGGAGTGGGCACTGAAGCTTTCTTT
TRBJ1-2 | few | TRBV30 | . | CAAEVRRGHGYTF | TGTGCCGCGGAGGTCCGAAGAGGGCATGGCTACACCTTC
TRBJ1-2 | . | TRBV5-1 | . | CASSPRSFTLYGYTF | TGCGCCAGCAGTCCGCGGTCCTTTACCCTCTATGGCTACACCTTC
TRBJ1-1 | . | TRBV12-5 | . | CASGLVAGEAFF | TGTGCTAGTGGTTTGGTAGCGGGTGAAGCTTTCTTT
TRBJ2-5 | . | TRBV15 | TRBD2 | CATSRDSVAGQETQYF | TGTGCCACCAGCAGAGACAGCGTAGCGGGACAAGAGACCCAGTACTTC
TRBJ1-1 | . | TRBV30 | TRBD1 | CAWSDDREKGDTEAFF | TGTGCCTGGAGCGACGACAGGGAAAAGGGGGACACTGAAGCTTTCTTT
TRBJ2-1 | . | TRBV5-1 | TRBD2 | CASSLVGAGGSYNEQFF | TGCGCCAGCAGCTTGGTAGGGGCGGGAGGCTCCTACAATGAGCAGTTCTTC
TRBJ1-5 | . | TRBV5-4 | . | CASSLTQHLPLNSNQPQHF | TGTGCCAGCAGCCTTACCCAACATCTTCCCCTTAATAGCAATCAGCCCCAGCATTTT